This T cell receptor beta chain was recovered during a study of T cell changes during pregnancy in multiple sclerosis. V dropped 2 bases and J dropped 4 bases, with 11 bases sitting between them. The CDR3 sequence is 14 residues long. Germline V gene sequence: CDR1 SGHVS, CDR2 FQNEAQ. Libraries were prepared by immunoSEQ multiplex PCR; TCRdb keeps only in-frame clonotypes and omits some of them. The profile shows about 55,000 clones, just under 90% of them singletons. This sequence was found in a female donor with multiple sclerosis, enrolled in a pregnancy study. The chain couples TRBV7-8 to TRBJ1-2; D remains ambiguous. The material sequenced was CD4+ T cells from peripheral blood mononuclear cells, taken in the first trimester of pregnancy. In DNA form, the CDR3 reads TGTGCCAGCAGCTTACGAACCAGCGGCTATGGCTACACCTTC. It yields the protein CASSLRTSGYGYTF.